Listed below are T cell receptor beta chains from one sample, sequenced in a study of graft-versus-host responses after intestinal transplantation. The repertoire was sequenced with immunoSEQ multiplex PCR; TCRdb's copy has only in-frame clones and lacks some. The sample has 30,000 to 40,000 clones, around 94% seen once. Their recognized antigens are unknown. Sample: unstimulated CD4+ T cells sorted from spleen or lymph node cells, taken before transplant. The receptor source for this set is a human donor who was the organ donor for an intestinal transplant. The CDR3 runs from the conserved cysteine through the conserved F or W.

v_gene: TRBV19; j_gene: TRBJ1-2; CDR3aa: CASRRDRIYGYTF
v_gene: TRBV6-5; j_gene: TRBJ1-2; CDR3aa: CASSYDGTHISGYTF
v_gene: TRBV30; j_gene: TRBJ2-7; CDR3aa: CARAGGASYEQYF
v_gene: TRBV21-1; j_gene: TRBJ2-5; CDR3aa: CASSKNPTAGTSKWGQYF
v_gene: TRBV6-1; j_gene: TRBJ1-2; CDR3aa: CASSTGSHYGYTF
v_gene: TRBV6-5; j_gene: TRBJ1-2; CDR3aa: CASSRIQGAGYTF
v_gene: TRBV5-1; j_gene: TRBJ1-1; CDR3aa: CASSLGNANTEAFF
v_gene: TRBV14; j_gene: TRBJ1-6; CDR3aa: CASSQDRRSPLHF
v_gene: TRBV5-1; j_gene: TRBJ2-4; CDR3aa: CASSLYSQGAKNIQYF
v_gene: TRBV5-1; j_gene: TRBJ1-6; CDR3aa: CASSLAQGENSPLHF
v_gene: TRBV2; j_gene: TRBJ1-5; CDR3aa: CASSRDRGYQPQHF
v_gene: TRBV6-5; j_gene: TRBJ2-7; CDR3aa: CASRDRSLNYEQYF
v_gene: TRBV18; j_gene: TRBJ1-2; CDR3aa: CASSPRQAYGYTF
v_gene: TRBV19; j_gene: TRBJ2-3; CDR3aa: CASSIAQSGSGLTDTQYF
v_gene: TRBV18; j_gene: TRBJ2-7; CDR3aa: CASSPGLAGGQQYF
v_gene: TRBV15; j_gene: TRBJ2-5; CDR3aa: CATSRGSAGGETQYF
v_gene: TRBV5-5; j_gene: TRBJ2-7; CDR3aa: CASSLTGKIGEQYF
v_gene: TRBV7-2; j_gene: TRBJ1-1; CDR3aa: CASSGQGARNTEAFF
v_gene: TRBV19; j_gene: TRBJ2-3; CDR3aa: CASRTGGNTDTQYF
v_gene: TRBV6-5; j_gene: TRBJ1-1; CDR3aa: CASSYNRLNTEAFF
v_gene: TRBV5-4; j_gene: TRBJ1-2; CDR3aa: CASSLGRVGYGYTF
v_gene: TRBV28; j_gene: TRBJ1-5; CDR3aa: CASSFPGVQAISNQPQHF
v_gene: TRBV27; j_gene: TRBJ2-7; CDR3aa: CASSFTGGEQYF
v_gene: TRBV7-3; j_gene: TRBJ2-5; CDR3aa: CASSFSGPETQYF
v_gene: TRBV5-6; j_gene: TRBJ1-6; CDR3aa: CASSLTTGGNSPLHF
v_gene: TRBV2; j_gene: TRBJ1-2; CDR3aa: CASSLTGLGNYGYTF